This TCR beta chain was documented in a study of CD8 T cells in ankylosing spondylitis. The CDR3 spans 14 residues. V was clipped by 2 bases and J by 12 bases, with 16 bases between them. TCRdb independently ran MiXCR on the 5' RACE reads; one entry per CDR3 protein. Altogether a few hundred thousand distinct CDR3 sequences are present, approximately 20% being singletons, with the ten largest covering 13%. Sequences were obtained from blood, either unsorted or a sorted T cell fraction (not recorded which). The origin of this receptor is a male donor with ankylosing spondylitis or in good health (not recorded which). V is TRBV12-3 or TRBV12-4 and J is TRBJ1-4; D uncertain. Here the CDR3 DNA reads TGTGCCAGCAGTTTAAACATCGGGGAAGCCGAACTGTTTTTT. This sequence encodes CASSLNIGEAELFF.